The clone carrying this T cell receptor beta chain has just a few counts. What it binds is unknown. Hyperthyroidism, newly diagnosed and lasting under 2 months, affected patients aged 18 to 65. Researchers amplified the TCR beta CDR3 regions from RNA transcripts. Using the HTBI primer set, a first-round RT-PCR was run on the TCR CDR3. One entry per CDR3 protein results from TCRdb running MiXCR on the multiplex PCR reads. The table has approximately 320,000 distinct CDR3 sequences, 16% seen once. The sample comes from a study of T cells in Graves' hyperthyroidism and ophthalmopathy. Study results and caveats: Model output signaled ophthalmopathy a median roughly six months ahead of onset. The blood repertoire included most of the expanded thyroid clonotypes above 0.001.

Germline lookup yields CDR1 MNHEY and CDR2 SMNVEV (reference sequence). Trimming removed 10 bases from V and 8 bases from J; junction bases left unmatched: 16. The CDR3 is 15 amino acids. The chain recombines TRBV27 with TRBJ2-1; 8 bases are a match to TRBD2. Sample: blood. This clonotype originated in a man under 40 with Graves' hyperthyroidism. This CDR3 reads CATGGSAGVVDEQFF. DNA for the CDR3: TGTGCCACCGGGGGGTCAGCGGGAGTTGTTGATGAGCAGTTCTTC.